Listed below are T cell receptor beta chains from one sample, sequenced in a study of high-grade serous ovarian cancer treatment subgroups. Using immunoSEQ multiplex PCR, the repertoire was profiled, and TCRdb retains in-frame clones only, with some absent. Among over 750 clones listed, roughly 79% were seen once. The specimen was tumor tissue. The receptor set was obtained from a human donor with high-grade serous ovarian cancer. Both conserved end residues are part of each CDR3. A D gene is named only where the DNA matches it firmly. Size is stated for part of the rows, as once, few or many counts, or as a class when the clone is expanded.

NA	TRBV5-1	TRBD1	TRBJ1-6	TGCGCCAGCAACCCAGGACAGGGACATTCACCCCTCCACTTT	CASNPGQGHSPLHF
NA	TRBV10-3	NA	TRBJ1-1	TGTGCCATCAGTGAGTCGGAAGGGGTACCCACTGAAGCTTTCTTT	CAISESEGVPTEAFF
few	TRBV5-4	NA	TRBJ2-7	TGTGCCAGCAGCTTCCCCTCAGGGTTGGGGGGCGAGCAGTACTTC	CASSFPSGLGGEQYF
NA	TRBV9	NA	TRBJ2-3	TGTGCCAGCAGCGTAGATTGGGCGCAAGGCACAGATACGCAGTATTTT	CASSVDWAQGTDTQYF
NA	TRBV5-1	TRBD2	TRBJ2-1	TGCGCCAGCAGCGCGGGCCTAGCGGGTTACAATGAGCAGTTCTTC	CASSAGLAGYNEQFF
NA	TRBV15	TRBD2	TRBJ2-6	TGTGCCACCAGCAGGACTAGCGGCTCTGGGGCCAACGTCCTGACTTTC	CATSRTSGSGANVLTF
NA	TRBV5-1	NA	TRBJ1-2	TGCGCCAGCAGCTTGGGGGGGGGAGAATATGGCTACACCTTC	CASSLGGGEYGYTF
few	TRBV7-9	NA	TRBJ2-1	TGTGCCAGCAGCTTCGTGGGGACCATTGAGCAGTTCTTC	CASSFVGTIEQFF
few	TRBV6-4	TRBD2	TRBJ2-3	TGTGCCAGCAGTGACGGAGCGGGAGACACAGATACGCAGTATTTT	CASSDGAGDTDTQYF
few	TRBV5-4	TRBD2	TRBJ2-1	TGTGCCACCTCACCTAGCGGGAGTTACAATGAGCAGTTCTTC	CATSPSGSYNEQFF
NA	TRBV6-6	NA	TRBJ2-3	TGTGCCAGCAGTGTGGGAACCTCTAGCACAGATACGCAGTATTTT	CASSVGTSSTDTQYF
NA	TRBV19	TRBD1	TRBJ1-5	TGTGCCAGTAGCTATAGAATCCCCCGACAGGGGGCTGGTCAGCCCCAGCATTTT	CASSYRIPRQGAGQPQHF
large	TRBV2	TRBD1	TRBJ1-1	TGTGCCAGACGACAGGGTTCTGAAGCTTTCTTT	CARRQGSEAFF
NA	TRBV25-1	NA	TRBJ1-1	TGTGCCAGCAGTGAATGGGACCGAGACACTGAAGCTTTCTTT	CASSEWDRDTEAFF
NA	TRBV6-5	NA	TRBJ2-7	TGTGCCAGCAGTGGGCTTGACGAGGCCTACGAGCAGTACTTC	CASSGLDEAYEQYF
NA	TRBV7-9	TRBD1	TRBJ2-1	TGTGCCAGCAGCGTCCTCCCGGGACAGGGTGTCGGTGAGCAGTTCTTC	CASSVLPGQGVGEQFF
NA	TRBV5-6	TRBD1	TRBJ2-4	TGTGCCAGCAGCTGGACAGGGAGGAGGGGAAACATTCAGTACTTC	CASSWTGRRGNIQYF
once	TRBV28	NA	TRBJ2-7	TGTGCCAGCCGCTGGGGGGCATCCTCCTCCTACGAGCAGTACTTC	CASRWGASSSYEQYF